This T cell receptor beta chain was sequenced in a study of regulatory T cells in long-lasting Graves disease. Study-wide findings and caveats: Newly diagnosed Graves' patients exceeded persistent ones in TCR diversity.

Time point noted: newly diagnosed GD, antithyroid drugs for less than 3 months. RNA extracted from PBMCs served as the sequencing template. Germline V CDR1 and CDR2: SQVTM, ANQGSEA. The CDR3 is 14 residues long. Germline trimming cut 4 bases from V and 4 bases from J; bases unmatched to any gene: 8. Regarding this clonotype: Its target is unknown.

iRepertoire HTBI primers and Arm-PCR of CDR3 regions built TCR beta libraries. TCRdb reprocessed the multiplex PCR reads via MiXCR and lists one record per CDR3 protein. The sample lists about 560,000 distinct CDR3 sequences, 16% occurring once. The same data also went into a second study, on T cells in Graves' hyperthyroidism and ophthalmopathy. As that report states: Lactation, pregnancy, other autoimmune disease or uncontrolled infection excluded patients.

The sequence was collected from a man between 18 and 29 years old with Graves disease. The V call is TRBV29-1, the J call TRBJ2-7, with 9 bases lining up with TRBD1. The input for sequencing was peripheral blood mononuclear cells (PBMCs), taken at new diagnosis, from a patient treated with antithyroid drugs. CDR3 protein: CSVGRDRAVYEQYF. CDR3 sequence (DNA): TGCAGCGTTGGCCGGGACAGGGCTGTTTACGAGCAGTACTTC.